The source of this T cell receptor beta chain is a study of T cell responses to AZD1222 COVID-19 vaccine. CDR1 and CDR2 from the germline V gene are SEHNR and FQNEAQ (reference sequence). V lost 4 bases and J lost 6; bases outside the gene matches: 8. The CDR3 runs to 15 residues. The table came from immunoSEQ multiplex PCR; TCRdb's copy has only in-frame clones and leaves some out. This repertoire shows roughly 70,000 clones, 70% to 90% found once; its top ten account for around 1.3%. The chain employs TRBV7-9 and TRBJ1-5; 8 bases match TRBD1. The source was peripheral blood, collected 28 days after the second AZD1222 dose. The origin of this receptor is an adult who received the AZD1222 COVID-19 vaccine. The DNA of the CDR3 is TGTGCCAGCAGCTATGCAGGGGGCGCGGGTCAGCCCCAGCATTTT. Amino acid sequence: CASSYAGGAGQPQHF.